The T cell receptor (beta chain) under discussion was sequenced for a study of blood T cells in healthy people across ages. Findings of the study overall: Correlation between TCR beta diversity and naive T cell percentage was strong.

The CDR3 has 13 amino acids. Trimming cost V 5 bases and J 7 bases; bases outside gene matches: 3. The germline CDR1 and CDR2 sequences are SGHTA and FQGNSA. Caucasian, healthy and from Russia, the donors were aged between about 6 and 100. Then a second PCR, running roughly 6 to 11 cycles, was carried out with a sample-barcoded 5' primer and a J-beta primer mix. Each cDNA molecule was tagged by a template-switch adaptor that had 12 random nucleotides. No fewer than 2.5 million CDR3-containing paired-end reads came from each sample. TCRdb processed the 5' RACE reads anew with MiXCR; each CDR3 protein has one entry. In the table there are 650,000 to 1,000,000 distinct CDR3 sequences, about 36% of which are singletons. Note on this clonotype: The target antigen is unknown.

The chain employs TRBV7-2 and TRBJ1-5; 9 nucleotides align to TRBD1. The sample comprised blood. The receptor's source is a man aged 18 to 35 in good health. CDR3 in DNA: TGTGCCAGCAGCGGGGACAGGGAACAGCCCCAGCATTTT. Translating it yields CASSGDREQPQHF. The full variable domain, rest sourced from reference TRBV7-2 and TRBJ1-5, is GAGVSQSPSNKVTEKGKDVELRCDPISGHTALYWYRQSLGQGLEFLIYFQGNSAPDKSGLPSDRFSAERTGGSVSTLTIQRTQQEDSAVYLCASSGDREQPQHFGDGTRLSIL.